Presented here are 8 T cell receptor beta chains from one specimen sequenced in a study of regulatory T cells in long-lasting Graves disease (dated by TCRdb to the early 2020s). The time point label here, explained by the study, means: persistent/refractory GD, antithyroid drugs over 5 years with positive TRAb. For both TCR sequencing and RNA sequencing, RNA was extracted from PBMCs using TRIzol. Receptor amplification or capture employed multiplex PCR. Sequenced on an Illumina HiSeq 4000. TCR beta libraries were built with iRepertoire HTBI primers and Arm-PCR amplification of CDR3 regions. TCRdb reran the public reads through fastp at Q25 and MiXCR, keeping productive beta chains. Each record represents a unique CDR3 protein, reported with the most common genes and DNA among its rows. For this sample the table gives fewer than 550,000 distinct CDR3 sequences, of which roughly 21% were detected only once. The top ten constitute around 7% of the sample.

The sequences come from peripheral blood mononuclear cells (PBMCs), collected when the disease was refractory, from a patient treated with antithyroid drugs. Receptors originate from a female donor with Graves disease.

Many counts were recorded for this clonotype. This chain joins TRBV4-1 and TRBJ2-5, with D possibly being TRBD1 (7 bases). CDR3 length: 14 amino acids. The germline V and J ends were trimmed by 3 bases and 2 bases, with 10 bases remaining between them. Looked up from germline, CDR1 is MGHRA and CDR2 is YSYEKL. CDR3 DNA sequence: TGCGCCAGCAGCCAGGCGGGACAGCAAGAGACCCAGTACTTC. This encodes CASSQAGQQETQYF.

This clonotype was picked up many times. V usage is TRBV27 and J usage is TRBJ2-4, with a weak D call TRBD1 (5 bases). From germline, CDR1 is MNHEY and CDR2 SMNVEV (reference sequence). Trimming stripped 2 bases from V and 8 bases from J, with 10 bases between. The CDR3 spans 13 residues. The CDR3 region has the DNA TGTGCCAGCAGTTTAAGGGGTATGGACATTCAGTACTTC. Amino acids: CASSLRGMDIQYF.

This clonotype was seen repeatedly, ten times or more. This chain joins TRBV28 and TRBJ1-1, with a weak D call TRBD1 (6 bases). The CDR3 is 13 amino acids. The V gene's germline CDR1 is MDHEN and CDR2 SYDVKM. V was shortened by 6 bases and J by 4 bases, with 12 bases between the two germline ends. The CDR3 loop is CASRPQGTTEAFF. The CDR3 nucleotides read TGTGCCAGCAGACCCCAGGGGACCACTGAAGCTTTCTTT. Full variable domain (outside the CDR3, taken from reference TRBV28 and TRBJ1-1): DVKVTQSSRYLVKRTGEKVFLECVQDMDHENMFWYRQDPGLGLRLIYFSYDVKMKEKGDIPEGYSVSREKKERFSLILESASTNQTSMYLCASRPQGTTEAFFGQGTRLTVV.

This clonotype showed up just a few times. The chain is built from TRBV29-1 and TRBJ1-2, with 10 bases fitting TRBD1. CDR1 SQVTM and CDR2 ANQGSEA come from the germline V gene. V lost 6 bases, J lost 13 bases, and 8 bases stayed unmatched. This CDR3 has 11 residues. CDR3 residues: CSVWDRGFGTF. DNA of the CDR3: TGCAGCGTATGGGACAGGGGTTTTGGCACCTTC.

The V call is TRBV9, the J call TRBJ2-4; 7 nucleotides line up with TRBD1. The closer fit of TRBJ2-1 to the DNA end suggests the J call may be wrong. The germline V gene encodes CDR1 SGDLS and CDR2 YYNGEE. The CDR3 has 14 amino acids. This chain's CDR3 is CASSQVQGLGEQFF. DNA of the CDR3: TGTGCCAGCAGCCAAGTACAGGGGTTGGGTGAGCAGTTCTTC.

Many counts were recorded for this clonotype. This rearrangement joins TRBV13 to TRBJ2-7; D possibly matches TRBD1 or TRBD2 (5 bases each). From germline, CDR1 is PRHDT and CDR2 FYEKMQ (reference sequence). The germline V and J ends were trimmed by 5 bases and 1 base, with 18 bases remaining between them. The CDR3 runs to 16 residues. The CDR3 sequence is CASSTGTDGLSYEQYF. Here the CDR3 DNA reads TGTGCCAGCAGCACCGGGACCGATGGGCTGTCCTACGAGCAGTACTTC.

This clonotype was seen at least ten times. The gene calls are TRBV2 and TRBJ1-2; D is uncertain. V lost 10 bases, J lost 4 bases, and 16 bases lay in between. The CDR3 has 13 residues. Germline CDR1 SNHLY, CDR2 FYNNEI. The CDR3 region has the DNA TGTGCCATCGTAGCCCCCCCTACCTATGGCTACACCTTC. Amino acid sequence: CAIVAPPTYGYTF.

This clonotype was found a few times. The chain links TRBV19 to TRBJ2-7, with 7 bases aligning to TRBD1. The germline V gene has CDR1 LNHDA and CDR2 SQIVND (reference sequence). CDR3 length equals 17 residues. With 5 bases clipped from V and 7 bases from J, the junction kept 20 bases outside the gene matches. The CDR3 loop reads CASSPRPERQGQREQYF. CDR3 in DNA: TGTGCCAGTAGTCCCCGTCCCGAAAGACAGGGACAGAGAGAGCAGTACTTC.